Listed below are T cell receptor beta chains from one sample, sequenced in a study of tumor-infiltrating lymphocytes in oesophageal squamous cell carcinoma. Using its own MiXCR run on the PCR reads, TCRdb lists one record per CDR3 protein. The table includes approximately 15,000 distinct CDR3 sequences, 50% detected once. Sequenced material: esophageal tumor tissue. All receptors derive from a male donor with esophageal squamous cell carcinoma. CDR3s include the opening cysteine and the closing phenylalanine or tryptophan.

v_call	j_call	cdr3_aa
TRBV7-3	-	CASSQLREGRAGELFF
TRBV5-6	TRBJ2-7	CASSLRGQGIWEQYF
TRBV7-9	TRBJ2-2	CASSLGGDTGELFF
TRBV2	-	CASRFLDSGRYEQYF
TRBV24-1	TRBJ1-2	CATSGPLGSGYGYTF
TRBV7-6	-	CASSRNSGRGYEQYF
TRBV27	-	CASSIQTGGEQYF
TRBV10-3	TRBJ1-2	CAISDPQGAEGYTF
TRBV29-1	TRBJ2-5	CSVGNTGVNEQYF
TRBV6-1	TRBJ1-6	CASSERQDSPLHF
TRBV6-1	TRBJ1-6	CASSPRGNSPLHF
TRBV7-3	-	CASKKEGLNTEAFF
TRBV7-3	TRBJ2-7	CASSLLPSGDYEQYF
TRBV6-9	TRBJ1-5	CASSDDRGRGNQPRHF
TRBV7-6	TRBJ2-7	CASSLSGGGYEQYF
TRBV7-2	TRBJ2-1	CASSSNPDSPSYNEQFF
TRBV29-1	TRBJ1-2	CSVEDFPVNYGYTF
TRBV7-2	TRBJ2-3	CASSLATSGGGDTQYF
TRBV11-1	TRBJ2-7	CASSLAWQGSSYNEQYF
TRBV7-2	TRBJ2-7	CASSFGTGPYEQYF
TRBV7-3	-	CASSLIAREGTQYF
TRBV6-1	-	CASSRTELEQFF
TRBV6-1	TRBJ2-6	CASSAVSTGANVLTF
TRBV10-1	TRBJ2-5	CASSESWGQETQYF
TRBV11-2	TRBJ1-2	CASSPQGRGYTF
TRBV7-3	-	CASSLIAGTYEQYF
TRBV7-6	TRBJ2-5	CASSLGQGVETQYF
TRBV7-2	TRBJ2-7	CASSWGLAGGYEQYF
TRBV6-1	TRBJ1-1	CASGRTGRGTEAFF
TRBV7-8	-	CASSIGTHNTQYF
TRBV12-3/TRBV12-4	TRBJ1-4	CASSPREDARFF
TRBV7-8	TRBJ2-1	CASSLAGEYISYNEQFF
TRBV11-2	-	CASSPLRGTQYF
TRBV7-6	-	CASSGGLAGGHRHEQFF
TRBV27	-	CASRTNLGTLSSYEQFF
TRBV5-5	-	CASSLASGSLYEQYF
TRBV10-3	TRBJ2-1	CAISGHGGGNEQFF
TRBV7-3	-	CASSFSGGELQYF
TRBV24-1	TRBJ2-4	CATSPRQGDKNIQYF
TRBV6-6	TRBJ2-6	CASSYSHIGSRVDGAVLRF
TRBV7-2	-	CASSLGQAGLPYEQYF
TRBV7-2	TRBJ2-7	CASSLHYEQYF
TRBV5-4	TRBJ1-2	CASSSRQGFGYGYTF
TRBV27	TRBJ2-5	CASSLTTMNTEAFF
TRBV7-2	TRBJ2-7	CASSYHYEQYF